This T cell receptor beta chain was recorded in a study of CD8+ T cells in alopecia areata. Study context: In an open-label trial, patients got 5 to 10 mg tofacitinib twice daily. Points from the study as a whole: Links between baseline CD8+ expansion and response need larger treated cohorts.

With 2 bases removed from V and 4 bases from J, the gap between germline ends came to 12 bases. Germline CDR1 and CDR2: SGHAT and FQNNGV. The CDR3 is made up of 15 amino acids. For this clone: The antigen remains undetermined.

The sample's treatment: oral pan-JAK inhibitor, 5-10 mg twice daily. After isolation, RNA underwent reverse transcription to generate cDNA as the sequencing template. Libraries were prepared by immunoSEQ multiplex PCR; TCRdb keeps only in-frame clonotypes and omits some of them. Of roughly 100,000 clones in the sample, under 90% were seen once. The chain recombines TRBV11-2 with TRBJ2-1; no definite D call. Source: CD8+ T cells sorted from blood, taken at approximately week 31, from a patient treated with tofacitinib. This clonotype was obtained from a human donor with alopecia areata. CDR3 in amino acids: CASSLRSDRYNEQFF. The CDR3 nucleotides read TGTGCCAGCAGCTTAAGAAGTGACCGTTACAATGAGCAGTTCTTC. The entire variable domain, with the rest obtained from reference TRBV11-2 and TRBJ2-1, is as follows: EAGVAQSPRYKIIEKRQSVAFWCNPISGHATLYWYQQILGQGPKLLIQFQNNGVVDDSQLPKDRFSAERLKGVDSTLKIQPAKLEDSAVYLCASSLRSDRYNEQFFGPGTRLTVL.